These 29 T cell receptor beta chains share one sample of origin, sequenced in a study of T cell changes during pregnancy in multiple sclerosis. Data came from immunoSEQ multiplex PCR; TCRdb stores just in-frame clones and leaves some out. The sample gives tens of thousands of clones, around 90% of which show up once; 0.44% is in the top ten. Here the sequenced sample was CD4+ T cells from peripheral blood mononuclear cells, taken in the second trimester of pregnancy. Every receptor here comes from a female donor in good health, enrolled as a control in a pregnancy study.

The rearrangement uses TRBV6-1 and TRBJ1-3; the D is unclear. CDR3 size: 16 residues. Germline assignment: CDR1 MNHNS and CDR2 SASEGT. The V end was cut by 4 bases, the J end by 0 bases, with 13 bases between. CDR3 bases: TGTGCCAGCAGTGCCCTCTCGGCGGGCTCTGGAAACACCATATATTTT. The encoded protein is CASSALSAGSGNTIYF.

The V call is TRBV15, the J call TRBJ1-5; 7 bases are shared with TRBD1. This CDR3 has 16 amino acids. With 5 bases clipped from V and 0 bases from J, the junction kept 7 bases outside the gene matches. CDR1 is LNHNV, CDR2 YYDKDF, per germline (reference sequence). The DNA of the CDR3 is TGTGCCACCAGCGGTGACAGGGCATATAGCAATCAGCCCCAGCATTTT. This encodes CATSGDRAYSNQPQHF.

The chain links TRBV6-5 to TRBJ2-1; weak D call: TRBD2 (5 bases). The germline gives CDR1 MNHEY, CDR2 SVGAGI. V was shortened by 1 base and J by 10 bases, with 11 bases between the two germline ends. This CDR3 contains 13 residues. The CDR3 coding sequence is TGTGCCAGCAGTTACTTAGGAGGTGAGGAGCAGTTCTTC. Translated, it gives CASSYLGGEEQFF.

This chain joins TRBV27 and TRBJ1-4, with D possibly TRBD1 on 5 matching bases. The germline CDR1 and CDR2 sequences are MNHEY and SMNVEV (reference sequence). The CDR3 is 14 amino acids. Trimming took 2 bases from V and 8 from J, leaving 12 bases between them. The CDR3 reads CASSLRRGGEKLFF. The CDR3 DNA reads as TGTGCCAGCAGTTTAAGGAGGGGTGGAGAAAAACTGTTTTTT.

This rearrangement joins TRBV4-1 to TRBJ1-5; tentatively, D is TRBD1 (5 bases). Germline V gene data show CDR1 as MGHRA and CDR2 as YSYEKL. The V end was cut by 1 base, the J end by 10 bases, with 17 bases between. The CDR3 consists of 15 residues. The chain's CDR3 is CASSQVGLLHDPQHF. In DNA, the CDR3 is TGCGCCAGCAGCCAAGTGGGGCTGCTGCACGATCCCCAGCATTTT.

The chain carries TRBV19 and TRBJ1-2; 7 nucleotides line up with TRBD1. Germline CDR1 LNHDA, CDR2 SQIVND (reference sequence). V trimming: 3 bases; J trimming: 0 bases; junction bases outside the gene matches: 13. The CDR3 has 18 residues. The CDR3 here is CASSIVPGRGAPNYGYTF. DNA of the CDR3: TGTGCCAGTAGTATTGTGCCCGGCAGGGGGGCCCCTAACTATGGCTACACCTTC.

In DNA form, the CDR3 reads TGTGCCAGCTCACCGGGACAGAACACTGAAGCTTTCTTT. Protein: CASSPGQNTEAFF. V and J are TRBV18 and TRBJ1-1; TRBD1 might be the D (6 bases). This CDR3 is 13 amino acids long. Germline V lookup: CDR1 KGHSH, CDR2 LQKENI. V lost 3 bases and J lost 1, with 6 bases in between.

This sequence joins TRBV6-5 and TRBJ1-2; 9 positions agree with TRBD1. CDR3 length: 14 residues. CDR1 MNHEY and CDR2 SVGAGI come from the germline V gene. J gave up 5 bases and V 5 bases, and 6 bases lay outside the gene matches. In DNA form, the CDR3 reads TGTGCCAGCAGTCACCGGGACAGGGATTATGGCTACACCTTC. As protein: CASSHRDRDYGYTF.

The chain recombines TRBV18 with TRBJ2-5; weak D call: TRBD1 (6 bases). V was shortened by 0 bases and J by 3 bases, with 8 bases between the two germline ends. The CDR3 extends over 14 amino acids. CDR1 is KGHSH, CDR2 LQKENI, per germline. The CDR3, as DNA: TGTGCCAGCTCACCACCGACAGGCGAAGAGACCCAGTACTTC. Translating gives CASSPPTGEETQYF.

CDR3 sequence: CASSLTGGRSTEAFF. In DNA, the CDR3 is TGTGCCAGCAGTTTGACAGGGGGAAGGAGCACTGAAGCTTTCTTT. The chain carries TRBV6-5 and TRBJ1-1, with 9 bases fitting TRBD1. Germline CDR1 MNHEY, CDR2 SVGAGI. The J segment lost 4 bases and the V segment lost 4 bases, leaving 7 bases of the junction unmatched. The CDR3 totals 15 residues.

V usage is TRBV6-5 and J usage is TRBJ1-2, with TRBD1 matching 7 bases. In germline, CDR1 is MNHEY, CDR2 SVGAGI. This CDR3 spans 12 amino acids. Trimming removed 6 bases from V and 5 bases from J; junction bases left unmatched: 3. The CDR3 nucleotides read TGTGCCAGCAGGACAGGGATTTATGGCTACACCTTC. Its protein product is CASRTGIYGYTF.

The rearrangement links TRBV4-1 to TRBJ2-5; 10 bases are a match to TRBD1. The CDR3 loop spans 18 amino acids. Looked up from germline, CDR1 is MGHRA and CDR2 is YSYEKL. With 0 bases clipped from V and 4 bases from J, the junction kept 11 bases outside the gene matches. CDR3 sequence reads: CASSQDRGTGAPRETQYF. The DNA of the CDR3 is TGCGCCAGCAGCCAAGATCGGGGGACAGGGGCGCCCCGAGAGACCCAGTACTTC.

The V gene is TRBV30, the J gene TRBJ1-1, with D perhaps TRBD1 (6 bases). The CDR3 has 13 residues. Germline assignment: CDR1 GTSNPN and CDR2 SVGIG (reference sequence). V was trimmed by 3 bases and J by 4 bases, leaving 12 bases between them. CDR3 sequence (DNA): TGTGCCTGGAGCAGAGGGGGGGGCACTGAAGCTTTCTTT. Protein product: CAWSRGGGTEAFF.

V gene TRBV30 combines with J gene TRBJ1-3; the D is unclear. V shed 5 bases and J shed 2 bases, with 7 bases lying between them. CDR3 length equals 12 residues. Germline V lookup: CDR1 GTSNPN, CDR2 SVGIG (reference sequence). The CDR3 region has the DNA TGTGCCTGGCAGGAAGCTGGAAACACCATATATTTT. Protein product: CAWQEAGNTIYF.

This sequence joins TRBV7-9 and TRBJ1-6; 8 nucleotides align to TRBD1. The CDR3 runs to 15 residues. V shed 5 bases and J 8 bases; nucleotides not matched to a gene: 8. CDR1 is SEHNR, CDR2 FQNEAQ, per germline (reference sequence). The CDR3 loop reads CASSGQGRGYSPLHF. As DNA, the CDR3 is TGTGCCAGCAGCGGACAGGGAAGGGGGTATTCACCCCTCCACTTT.

CDR3 DNA sequence: TGTGCCAGCAGTTACAGACAGGGGAACGAGCAGTACTTC. It is translated as CASSYRQGNEQYF. The chain couples TRBV6-5 to TRBJ2-7; 8 bases align to TRBD1. V shed 2 bases and J 5 bases; nucleotides not matched to a gene: 2. Germline CDR1 and CDR2: MNHEY and SVGAGI. This CDR3 spans 13 amino acids.

This sequence joins TRBV11-2 and TRBJ1-2; D remains unclear. CDR1 and CDR2 from the germline V gene are SGHAT and FQNNGV. CDR3 length equals 13 residues. V lost 0 bases and J lost 4, with 6 bases in between. In nucleotides, the CDR3 is TGTGCCAGCAGCTTAGAGGGGAGCTATGGCTACACCTTC. It translates to CASSLEGSYGYTF.

The rearrangement joins TRBV27 to TRBJ1-2, with 7 bases aligning to TRBD1. The CDR3 covers 13 residues. Germline CDR1 reads MNHEY; CDR2 reads SMNVEV (reference sequence). The ends lost 5 bases at V and 4 bases at J; junction bases unmatched: 4. In DNA form, the CDR3 reads TGTGCCAGCAGTGCGACAGGGATCTATGGCTACACCTTC. Protein product: CASSATGIYGYTF.

The rearrangement joins TRBV15 to TRBJ2-7; 10 positions agree with TRBD2. There are 15 residues in the CDR3. Losses at the gene ends were 0 bases for V and 4 bases for J; bases not matched to a gene: 3. Germline V CDR1 and CDR2: LNHNV, YYDKDF (reference sequence). This CDR3 reads CATSRERSGGYEQYF. The CDR3, as DNA: TGTGCCACCAGCAGAGAGCGTAGCGGGGGGTACGAGCAGTACTTC.

The V gene is TRBV30, the J gene TRBJ1-3, with 9 positions matching TRBD1. V shed 3 bases, J shed 0 bases, and the junction held 12 bases outside the gene matches. In germline, CDR1 is GTSNPN, CDR2 SVGIG (reference sequence). The CDR3 extends over 18 amino acids. CDR3 DNA: TGTGCCTGGAGGCGGGACAGGGCTTTGAGGGTCTCTGGAAACACCATATATTTT. Its translation is CAWRRDRALRVSGNTIYF.

The V gene is TRBV5-4, the J gene TRBJ2-2; 8 bases fit TRBD2. The CDR3 is made up of 16 amino acids. Germline V gene lookup returns CDR1 SGHNT and CDR2 YYREEE (reference sequence). The J segment lost 2 bases and the V segment lost 4 bases, leaving 7 bases of the junction unmatched. The CDR3 DNA reads TGTGCCAGCAGCCCCGCCGGGGGGGCCAACACCGGGGAGCTGTTTTTT. Translated, it gives CASSPAGGANTGELFF.

The V gene is TRBV19, the J gene TRBJ1-1; no definite D call. Germline CDR1 reads LNHDA; CDR2 reads SQIVND (reference sequence). Trimming took 5 bases from V and 2 from J, leaving 15 bases between them. The CDR3 is 15 amino acids. The CDR3 here is CASSGLGIQNTEAFF. CDR3 DNA: TGTGCCAGTAGTGGACTGGGAATCCAAAACACTGAAGCTTTCTTT.

This chain joins TRBV14 and TRBJ1-1, with D possibly TRBD1 on 6 matching bases. V lost 4 bases and J lost 0, with 12 bases in between. Germline CDR1 SGHDN, CDR2 FVKESK. The CDR3 totals 15 residues. Written as DNA, the CDR3 is TGTGCCAGCAGCCGCTACCAGGGGATGAACACTGAAGCTTTCTTT. This gives the protein CASSRYQGMNTEAFF.

This clone appeared a single time. DNA of the CDR3: TGTGCCAGCAGCTTGGTTCGGAGTCCCTACGAGCAGTACTTC. This gives the protein CASSLVRSPYEQYF. The rearrangement links TRBV5-4 to TRBJ2-7; no reliable D call. This CDR3 is 14 amino acids long. Trimming took off 0 bases at V and 2 bases at J, with 9 bases between the two ends. Germline V CDR1 and CDR2: SGHNT, YYREEE (reference sequence).

The V gene is TRBV4-1, the J gene TRBJ2-3; 8 nucleotides line up with TRBD1. After removal of 5 bases from V and 3 bases from J, the junction contained 7 bases not matched to a gene. The CDR3 contains 15 residues. CDR1 and CDR2 from the germline V gene are MGHRA and YSYEKL. This CDR3 reads CASSAVRGQTDTQYF. DNA for the CDR3: TGCGCCAGCAGCGCAGTCAGGGGGCAAACAGATACGCAGTATTTT.

The chain carries TRBV18 and TRBJ2-7, with D possibly TRBD1 on 5 matching bases. Trimming took off 1 base at V and 1 base at J, with 5 bases between the two ends. CDR1 and CDR2 (germline): KGHSH, LQKENI. The CDR3 extends over 13 amino acids. The chain's CDR3 is CASSPQGSYEQYF. CDR3 bases: TGTGCCAGCTCACCACAGGGGTCCTACGAGCAGTACTTC.

The rearrangement uses TRBV10-3 and TRBJ2-7; TRBD2 aligns across 13 bases. There are 16 residues in the CDR3. V shed 5 bases, J shed 0 bases, and the junction held 4 bases outside the gene matches. The germline CDR1 and CDR2 sequences are ENHRY and SYGVKD. CDR3 sequence reads: CAISRTSGGSSYEQYF. The DNA for the CDR3 is TGTGCCATCAGTAGGACTAGCGGGGGCTCCTCCTACGAGCAGTACTTC.

This chain joins TRBV25-1 and TRBJ1-2, with TRBD1 matching 9 bases. CDR3 length: 16 amino acids. Germline assignment: CDR1 MGHDK and CDR2 SYGVNS. V was pared by 7 bases and J by 2 bases, with 11 bases of the junction left unmatched. DNA of the CDR3: TGTGCCAGCAACCCCGCCCGCGGGACAGGGAACTATGGCTACACCTTC. Protein: CASNPARGTGNYGYTF.

The V and J genes are TRBV19 and TRBJ2-3; 12 bases agree with TRBD2. Germline V gene sequence: CDR1 LNHDA, CDR2 SQIVND (reference sequence). J gave up 2 bases and V 4 bases, and 4 bases lay outside the gene matches. The CDR3 is made up of 16 amino acids. CDR3 bases: TGTGCCAGTAGTACCAGGACTAGCGGGGACACAGATACGCAGTATTTT. Its translation: CASSTRTSGDTDTQYF.